Reported below is one TCR beta chain. Its antigen remains unidentified. Assay used: immunoSEQ multiplex PCR; TCRdb lists only in-frame clones, some missing. The sample shows about 120,000 clones, around nine tenths of them seen only once. The CDR3 has 14 residues. The junction had 6 bases not matched to a gene; V was cut back by 5 bases and J by 5 bases. Germline lookup yields CDR1 SGDLS and CDR2 YYNGEE. The sample is drawn from a study of T cell responses to AZD1222 COVID-19 vaccine. Study-wide results and limits: Rises in breadth and depth of Spike-specific TCRs came after two AZD1222 doses.

This clonotype originated in an adult in good health. The sequencing used peripheral blood, collected on day 0 of AZD1222 vaccination. The V gene is TRBV9, the J gene TRBJ2-2, with 7 bases aligning to TRBD2. The CDR3 spells CASSRTSQTGELFF. DNA for the CDR3: TGTGCCAGCAGTCGGACTAGTCAGACCGGGGAGCTGTTTTTT.